This T cell receptor (beta chain) was observed in a study of cytomegalovirus exposure and HLA in healthy donors (TCRdb year 2017). In the study overall: An earlier analysis of approximately 640 of the donors reported 250 to 300 Gb of sequence data and 120 million or so unique TCR beta sequences from around 200 million T cells. About 300 gigabases of sequencing data and 70 million to 95 million unique TCR sequences made up an early release that covered approximately 620 HLA-typed donors. The genetic ancestry cluster associated with self-reported Caucasian donors included approximately 85% of the 398 genotyped donors. The study was designed to test whether signatures of past pathogen exposure could be identified by cataloging public T cell receptors. The study used immunosequencing to profile the T cell repertoires of 666 subjects and linked those repertoires to cytomegalovirus serostatus. Along with the roughly 700-subject first cohort, a separate validation cohort of around 110 different subjects was used. High-throughput TCR immunosequencing, statistical association of individual TCRs with disease status, and machine learning were combined to predict cytomegalovirus infection status. In a later analysis, previously published TCR beta repertoires from about 670 donors were re-analyzed and high-resolution HLA genotyping was added so that TCR occurrence patterns could be studied. The later analysis used no new phenotypic data to find candidate immune exposures, relying instead on TCR beta sequences and their occurrence across donors. An earlier analysis of around 640 of the donors used high-throughput TCR beta sequencing to judge whether each TCR beta V gene segment behaved as functional or pseudogenic. Donor age, sex, ethnicity and CMV serostatus were collected together with the repertoire data. In a later genetic analysis, genome-wide SNP genotypes for about three fifths of the roughly 670 donors were used, and that subset was treated as a discovery cohort. Every discovery cohort repertoire had been produced on one sequencing platform. HLA typing included class I and class II loci at four-digit resolution. The number of typed donors differed by locus: roughly 620-640 for A, B, C, DRB1 and DQB1; 500 to 550 for DQA1; some 610 for DPA1; and around 450 for DPB1. Roughly 5 DR-DQ haplotypes were treated as single units for association and clustering because of strong linkage in the cohort. On average, roughly 250,000 unique TCR beta nucleotide sequences were sequenced per donor among a few hundred genotyped donors of the cohort, with roughly 18% of those sequences being non-productive. Beyond this particular receptor, the publication reports: When HLA alleles, especially DR and DQ, strongly co-occurred, attributing TCR associations to individual alleles was difficult. Because counts were too low, 15 to 20 rarely observed V segments, including chromosome 9 orphons, were excluded from the earlier analysis of fewer than 650 of the donors. Across donors, most TCR sequences were observed very rarely, whereas some public TCRs were present in many individuals. In a later analysis, HLA-associated TCR beta chains showed more clonal expansion and lower generation probabilities than non-associated chains that were equally common. A later analysis associated 15,000 to 20,000 TCR beta sequences with specific HLA alleles at a false discovery rate of 0.05. V-gene and J-gene trimming of TCR beta chains was associated with a missense DCLRE1C variant in a later genetic analysis, and the association was replicated in an independent cohort. The classifier was reported to diagnose cytomegalovirus status with high specificity and sensitivity in both the original cohort and the validation cohort. A group of highly shared sequence variants was considered likely to be a technical artifact of the sequencing pipeline. A later genetic analysis reported fewer N-insertions in productive TCRs among donors in an Asian-associated ancestry cluster than the roughly 700-donor mean. Because some donors lacked HLA typing at each locus, the association tests relied only on the typed subset. Three of the identified cytomegalovirus-associated TCR beta chains were confirmed in vitro to be specific for cytomegalovirus antigens. Correlated functional status among segregating V segments might reflect linkage disequilibrium, but an unknown experimental factor could not be ruled out. Only TCR beta chains were sequenced in this cohort, and the absence of alpha or paired-chain data limited detectable features. The authors suggested that the approach could potentially be extended to other disease states and immunological phenotypes. The 87-base-pair reads could not distinguish some IMGT-functional V segments, including TRBV6-2 and TRBV6-3, so those segments were excluded. In a later analysis, TCR association rates were found to vary across HLA loci, with the most associated TCRs seen for DRB1 alleles and the fewest for HLA-C alleles. Presence/absence analyses assumed roughly uniform sequencing depth across donors, an assumption that may not hold. CMV serostatus was the only immune exposure information available for the cohort. The study listed approximately 150 TCR beta chains as associated with cytomegalovirus. Several of the top co-occurrence clusters appeared to be linked to parvovirus B19, influenza, CMV and Epstein-Barr virus, according to a later analysis. In an earlier analysis of approximately 590 of the donors, most TCR beta V segments appeared in productive rearrangements about 87% or about 30% of the time, broadly matching IMGT annotations. A further reported finding was that TCR beta sequences accurately predicted the HLA-A and HLA-B alleles for most subjects in the first cohort. In a later analysis, most CMV-associated TCR beta chains were found to appear HLA-restricted, with HLA associations seemingly driven largely by CMV exposure.

The cohort consisted of 600 to 750 healthy bone marrow donors. All cohort members were sampled while nominally healthy, although unrecorded immune exposures were likely present. The donor was CMV seropositive and was included in the group of 250 to 350 seropositive cohort members. Each donor provided a peripheral blood sample, and peripheral blood mononuclear cells were used for TCR beta sequencing. Genomic DNA was extracted from the blood cell samples with the Qiagen DNeasy Blood Extraction Kit. With respect to this clone: Its antigen target is currently unknown. Base qualities were left out, and no much larger clone turns up one base away.

The CDR3 has 15 amino acids, counting the end cysteine and phenylalanine. Only CDR3 DNA remains: 45 bases, in frame from the first base. V loses 5 bases of germline sequence and J loses 1 base, and the interval between the two ends is 14 bases. From the germline V gene, CDR1 is SGHNT and CDR2 is YENEEA. The receptor library was made with the immunoSEQ multiplex PCR assay. The multiplex PCR relied on a mix of 60 forward primers for TCR Vbeta segments and 13 reverse primers for TCR Jbeta segments. A multiplex PCR assay on genomic DNA amplified the CDR3 region of rearranged TCR beta genes. Amplified TCR beta libraries were sequenced as 87-base-pair reads on the Illumina HiSeq System. The source study handled its data this way. A later analysis counted 75 million to 100 million unique TCR beta chains across the 666 repertoires, and about 10 million of these chains were shared by at least two donors. To remove PCR and sequencing errors, raw reads were error-corrected and collapsed into unique sequences using a nearest-neighbor algorithm that merged closely related sequences. To assign V, D and J gene segments, CDR3 sequences were aligned to IMGT reference sequences. For a sequence to be retained, at least a six-nucleotide match to both a V gene segment and a J gene segment was required. A rearrangement counted as productive if the CDR3 had no stop codons and remained in frame with V and J, and every other rearrangement counted as non-productive. Following IMGT convention, CDR3 was defined as the stretch from the second conserved V-encoded cysteine to the conserved J-encoded phenylalanine. Sequences without an unambiguous match to a single V gene segment were excluded from the earlier analysis of about 630 of the donors. An earlier analysis of 587 of the donors classified V segments as functional when productive rearrangements were above 56.7% and as segregating when the standard deviation between donors was above 5%. A statistical classification framework was developed to diagnose cytomegalovirus status using the catalog of TCR beta chain sequences. A later analysis assigned V and J genes by comparing TCR nucleotide sequences with IMGT/GENE-DB human TR gene sequences. The TCRdist pipeline was used in a later analysis to assign CDR3 sequences and most-parsimonious VDJ recombination scenarios. In a later analysis, every TCR beta chain was defined by the combination of its CDR3 amino acid sequence and its V-gene family, and reads without a unique V-gene family were dropped. To address suspected cross-contamination and a sequencing artifact, a later analysis removed a few hundred highly shared, low-generation-probability nucleotide sequences. For each public chain, a later analysis derived a clonal expansion index from normalized ranks of inferred template counts within each repertoire. In a later analysis, generation probabilities were computed with a VDJ recombination model fitted to out-of-frame rearrangements, and the resulting probabilities were checked against IGoR. Hypergeometric tests were used in a later analysis to score TCR-TCR, TCR-HLA and TCR-CMV co-occurrence, with a repertoire-size bias correction applied to the TCR pairs. A later analysis estimated false discovery rates by permuting HLA or CMV assignments 20 times. In a later analysis, co-occurring TCRs were grouped with DBSCAN, and TCRdist sequence similarity was added when clustering was performed within HLA-allele-positive subsets. Repertoires with fewer than 30,000 or more than 120,000 public chains, plus five repertoires with anomalous nucleotide sharing, were excluded from co-occurrence clustering. Drawn from immuneACCESS, this table holds only the in-frame rearrangements with V and J called that TCRdb kept. Clones are partly lost; checked studies trace under half to an unresolved V gene and leave the rest unexplained. The V and J calls and clone size come from that table; D and trimming were worked out from the DNA. The sample has tens of thousands of clones on record, about 79% of them singletons. Around 7.6% of the sample rests with the top ten.

The receptor chain draws on TRBV11-3 and TRBJ1-1; possibly the D gene is TRBD1, per 5 matching bases. Source material: PBMCs. This receptor was obtained from a man aged 55 to 70 in good health and CMV-seropositive. The nucleotide sequence reads as follows: TGTGCCAGCAGCAAAGGAGGGGCGGAGAACACTGAAGCTTTCTTT. Its protein reads: CASSKGGAENTEAFF.